Listed below are T cell receptor beta chains from one sample, sequenced in a study of CD8+ T cells in alopecia areata. Assay: immunoSEQ multiplex PCR; the TCRdb copy retains only in-frame clones and omits some. The table has some 98,000 clones, roughly three fifths seen once. This specimen consisted of CD8+ T cells sorted from blood, obtained at week 4, from a patient treated with tofacitinib. The receptor set was obtained from a human donor with alopecia areata. CDR3s include the opening cysteine and the closing phenylalanine or tryptophan. D genes are given only for firm matches. Size tells how often a clone was seen (once, few, many) or the class of an expanded clone, and some rows leave it out.

clone_size: once; d_call: .; j_call: TRBJ2-7; v_call: TRBV30; cdr3_aa: CAWSYGTGLYEQYF; cdr3_nt: TGTGCCTGGAGTTACGGGACTGGGCTCTACGAGCAGTACTTC
clone_size: .; d_call: .; j_call: TRBJ2-2; v_call: TRBV27; cdr3_aa: CASSLLGRSGELFF; cdr3_nt: TGTGCCAGCAGTTTATTAGGAAGGTCCGGGGAGCTGTTTTTT
clone_size: few; d_call: TRBD2; j_call: TRBJ2-7; v_call: TRBV5-4; cdr3_aa: CASSPGTSGRFYEQYF; cdr3_nt: TGTGCCAGCAGCCCGGGGACTAGCGGGAGGTTCTACGAGCAGTACTTC
clone_size: .; d_call: TRBD2; j_call: TRBJ2-7; v_call: TRBV4-1; cdr3_aa: CASSQVPGGGYEQYF; cdr3_nt: TGCGCCAGCAGCCAAGTCCCGGGAGGTGGCTACGAGCAGTACTTC
clone_size: .; d_call: .; j_call: TRBJ2-2; v_call: TRBV9; cdr3_aa: CASSVALGMVTGELFF; cdr3_nt: TGTGCCAGCAGCGTAGCTCTGGGAATGGTCACCGGGGAGCTGTTTTTT
clone_size: .; d_call: .; j_call: TRBJ2-1; v_call: TRBV30; cdr3_aa: CAAGLSYNEQFF; cdr3_nt: TGTGCCGCGGGACTTTCCTACAATGAGCAGTTCTTC
clone_size: .; d_call: .; j_call: TRBJ2-7; v_call: TRBV18; cdr3_aa: CASSPRAVLSYEQYF; cdr3_nt: TGTGCCAGCTCACCACGGGCGGTTCTTTCCTACGAGCAGTACTTC
clone_size: .; d_call: TRBD2; j_call: TRBJ2-3; v_call: TRBV25-1; cdr3_aa: CASSEGTSGGDTQYF; cdr3_nt: TGTGCCAGCAGCGAAGGGACTAGCGGGGGAGATACGCAGTATTTT
clone_size: .; d_call: .; j_call: TRBJ2-7; v_call: TRBV30; cdr3_aa: CAWSVGTGAYEQYF; cdr3_nt: TGTGCCTGGAGTGTGGGAACAGGAGCCTACGAGCAGTACTTC
clone_size: .; d_call: .; j_call: TRBJ1-2; v_call: TRBV25-1; cdr3_aa: CASSDSLTSNYGYTF; cdr3_nt: TGTGCCAGCAGCGACAGCCTAACCTCTAACTATGGCTACACCTTC
clone_size: few; d_call: .; j_call: TRBJ1-5; v_call: TRBV9; cdr3_aa: CASSVGGYGNQPQHF; cdr3_nt: TGTGCCAGCAGCGTAGGCGGGTATGGCAATCAGCCCCAGCATTTT
clone_size: .; d_call: .; j_call: TRBJ1-2; v_call: TRBV11-2; cdr3_aa: CASSLAVPNRDQLLYGYTF; cdr3_nt: TGTGCCAGCAGCTTAGCTGTTCCCAACCGGGACCAACTCCTCTATGGCTACACCTTC
clone_size: .; d_call: .; j_call: TRBJ2-1; v_call: TRBV6-5; cdr3_aa: CASSYSGVNEQFF; cdr3_nt: TGTGCCAGCAGTTACTCAGGGGTAAATGAGCAGTTCTTC
clone_size: .; d_call: .; j_call: TRBJ2-5; v_call: TRBV6-1; cdr3_aa: CATSGLEGTQYF; cdr3_nt: TGTGCCACCTCGGGACTCGAAGGGACCCAGTACTTC
clone_size: .; d_call: .; j_call: TRBJ2-7; v_call: TRBV5-1; cdr3_aa: CASSLTRATSYEQYF; cdr3_nt: TGCGCCAGCAGCTTGACCCGGGCCACCTCCTACGAGCAGTACTTC
clone_size: .; d_call: TRBD1; j_call: TRBJ2-1; v_call: TRBV6-5; cdr3_aa: CASRKWQGDNEQFF; cdr3_nt: TGTGCCAGCAGAAAGTGGCAGGGGGACAATGAGCAGTTCTTC
clone_size: few; d_call: TRBD2; j_call: TRBJ2-1; v_call: TRBV13; cdr3_aa: CASSSRTSGVRNEQFF; cdr3_nt: TGTGCCAGCAGCTCCCGGACTAGCGGGGTCCGCAATGAGCAGTTCTTC
clone_size: .; d_call: .; j_call: TRBJ2-7; v_call: TRBV9; cdr3_aa: CASSPSRVSYEQYF; cdr3_nt: TGTGCCAGCAGCCCTAGTAGGGTATCCTACGAGCAGTACTTC
clone_size: .; d_call: .; j_call: TRBJ1-2; v_call: TRBV29-1; cdr3_aa: CSVVGQYGYTF; cdr3_nt: TGCAGCGTTGTGGGGCAGTATGGCTACACCTTC
clone_size: once; d_call: .; j_call: TRBJ2-5; v_call: TRBV7-2; cdr3_aa: CASSRDVSGVETQYF; cdr3_nt: TGTGCCAGCAGTCGAGATGTAAGCGGAGTGGAGACCCAGTACTTC
clone_size: few; d_call: TRBD2; j_call: TRBJ2-7; v_call: TRBV28; cdr3_aa: CASSSPPLAGGYYEQYF; cdr3_nt: TGTGCCAGCAGTTCCCCCCCACTAGCGGGAGGATACTACGAGCAGTACTTC
clone_size: .; d_call: .; j_call: TRBJ1-6; v_call: TRBV27; cdr3_aa: CASSPGSYNSPLHF; cdr3_nt: TGTGCCAGCAGTCCTGGCTCCTATAATTCACCCCTCCACTTT